The 12 T cell receptor beta chains reported below all come from one sample, sequenced in a study of glioma-infiltrating T cells. TCR alpha and beta CDR3 regions were amplified from RNA using iRepertoire nested multiplex PCR. TCRdb reprocessed the multiplex PCR reads with MiXCR, giving one entry per CDR3 protein. The table includes about 140,000 distinct CDR3 sequences, more than 35% detected once. Sequenced: glioma tissue, nonneoplastic brain tissue, or PBMCs (not recorded which). These TCRs come from a human donor with low-grade glioma or glioblastoma, undergoing nonglioma brain surgery, or in good health (not recorded which).

In this sample, this clonotype turned up a few times. The chain is built from TRBV6-1 and TRBJ2-1; possible D gene TRBD2, 5 bases. This CDR3 is built from 15 residues. Between the trimmed V and J ends, which lost 5 bases and 4 bases, there was a span of 15 bases. CDR1 MNHNS and CDR2 SASEGT come from the germline V gene. CDR3 region: CASSNSGLEYNEQFF. The DNA for the CDR3 is TGTGCCAGCAGTAACTCCGGACTGGAGTACAATGAGCAGTTCTTC.

The rearrangement joins TRBV19 to TRBJ2-2; D remains ambiguous. This CDR3 region has 15 residues. V lost 5 bases and J lost 1, with 11 bases in between. CDR1 is LNHDA, CDR2 SQIVND, per germline (reference sequence). This CDR3 reads CASSPSWMNTGELFF. CDR3 DNA: TGTGCCAGTAGTCCCTCCTGGATGAACACCGGGGAGCTGTTTTTT.

This chain connects TRBV12-3 or TRBV12-4 to TRBJ1-1; 7 positions agree with TRBD1. The CDR3 is made up of 13 amino acids. V shed 6 bases and J 5 bases; nucleotides not matched to a gene: 6. CDR3 nucleotide sequence: TGTGCCAGCAGCACAGGGGCTGGAACTGAAGCTTTCTTT. This encodes CASSTGAGTEAFF.

The chain combines TRBV25-1 with TRBJ1-2; maybe TRBD1 (6 bases). Between the trimmed V and J ends, which lost 3 bases and 7 bases, there was a span of 15 bases. There are 14 residues in the CDR3. The germline CDR1 and CDR2 sequences are MGHDK and SYGVNS. The CDR3 sequence is CASSDQDRVGGYTF. The CDR3 DNA is TGTGCCAGCAGTGACCAGGACAGAGTCGGTGGCTACACCTTC.

The chain links TRBV27 to TRBJ1-1, with D possibly TRBD1 on 6 matching bases. Germline CDR1 and CDR2: MNHEY and SMNVEV (reference sequence). The CDR3 consists of 12 residues. The ends were cut back, 10 bases at V and 3 bases at J, with 12 bases in the middle. CDR3 protein: CATQGRHTEAFF. In DNA, the CDR3 is TGTGCCACCCAGGGGCGGCACACTGAAGCTTTCTTT.

This clonotype was seen a few times. This chain connects TRBV20-1 to TRBJ1-2; weak D call: TRBD1 (6 bases). Germline V gene lookup returns CDR1 DFQATT and CDR2 SNEGSKA (reference sequence). This CDR3 comprises 12 residues. V was trimmed by 0 bases and J by 8 bases, leaving 10 bases between them. The DNA of the CDR3 is TGCAGTGCTAGAGACAGGGGTGGAGGCTACACCTTC. Amino acid sequence: CSARDRGGGYTF.

The sample holds one count of this clonotype. The chain is built from TRBV4-1 and TRBJ2-1, with D possibly being TRBD1 or TRBD2 (5 bases each). V lost 8 bases and J lost 2, with 13 bases in between. From germline, CDR1 is MGHRA and CDR2 YSYEKL. This CDR3 spans 14 amino acids. Here the CDR3 reads CASSIRGAYNEQFF. CDR3 nucleotide sequence: TGCGCCAGCTCCATCCGGGGCGCCTACAATGAGCAGTTCTTC.

The genes are TRBV6-2 or TRBV6-3 and TRBJ2-1; 15 bases align to TRBD2. Trimming at V came to 6 bases and at J to 7 bases, leaving 7 bases not matched to a gene. Germline V gene data show CDR1 as MNHEY and CDR2 as SVGEGT. CDR3 size: 16 residues. CDR3 DNA sequence: TGTGCCAGCAGGTCGGGACTAGCGGGAGGTTATAATGAGCAGTTCTTC. It is translated as CASRSGLAGGYNEQFF.

This clonotype appeared a single time. CDR3 amino acids: CASSFVGKNTEAFF. The CDR3 bases are TGCGCCAGCAGCTTTGTCGGGAAAAACACTGAAGCTTTCTTT. The genes are TRBV5-1 and TRBJ1-1, with D unclear. Germline V gives CDR1 SGHRS, CDR2 YFSETQ. This CDR3 spans 14 amino acids. Trimming stripped 2 bases from V and 2 bases from J, with 10 bases between.

This clonotype was detected only a few times. This chain uses TRBV3-1 with TRBJ2-7; the match to TRBD2 covers 8 bases. The CDR3 is 14 amino acids. V dropped 6 bases and J dropped 2; count of bases not matched to a gene: 6. Germline CDR1 reads LGHDT; CDR2 reads YNNKEL (reference sequence). As DNA, the CDR3 is TGTGCCAGCAGTATCACTAGCGGAGCCTACGAGCAGTACTTC. Translation gives CASSITSGAYEQYF.

Concerning this clonotype itself: A much larger clone differs from this one at a single base, so this may be a read error. V and J are TRBV28 and TRBJ2-3; D is uncertain. V shed 5 bases and J shed 4 bases, with 10 bases lying between them. This CDR3 is 13 amino acids long. Per the germline V gene, CDR1 is MDHEN and CDR2 is SYDVKM. CDR3: CASSGVSSDTQYF. The CDR3 DNA reads TGTGCCAGCAGTGGTGTCAGCTCAGATACGCAGTATTTT. The whole variable domain, remainder taken from reference TRBV28 and TRBJ2-3, is DVKVTQSSRYLVKRTGEKVFLECVQDMDHENMFWYRQDPGLGLRLIYFSYDVKMKEKGDIPEGYSVSREKKERFSLILESASTNQTSMYLCASSGVSSDTQYFGPGTRLTVL.

The chain carries TRBV2 and TRBJ2-5, with 7 bases identical to TRBD2. The CDR3 length is 21 residues. Trimming took 2 bases from V and 2 from J; bases not matched to a gene: 23. The V gene's germline CDR1 is SNHLY and CDR2 FYNNEI. The CDR3 spells CASSEFPAGYQSSIGQETQYF. DNA for the CDR3: TGTGCCAGCAGTGAATTTCCAGCGGGGTACCAATCCTCAATCGGACAAGAGACCCAGTACTTC.